Shown below are 22 T cell receptor beta chains from a single sample sequenced in a study of vaccination effects on CD4 cells after COVID-19 (dated by TCRdb to between 2021 and 2024). In the ViraFEST assay, PBMC were stimulated with viral peptide pools, and antigen-specific CD4+ T cell clonotypes were then identified by expansion using TCR sequencing. After less than eleven days of culture, CD4+ T cells were isolated with the EasySep CD4+ T cell isolation kit. Negative nucleocapsid antibody results before and after vaccination confirmed that the healthy vaccine recipients had no prior SARS-CoV-2 infection. What these receptors recognize is not known. The library was built by means of the immunoSEQ multiplex PCR assay. This is the immuneACCESS table as TCRdb keeps it, with only in-frame sequences that have V and J called. A part of the clones is gone; compared with another copy, unresolved V genes explain less than half, and the rest is unexplained. Present in this sample are some 69,000 clones, roughly four fifths of which were seen just once. The ten biggest clones cover around 2.7% of the sample.

The source was CD4+ T cells from PBMCs cultured with HCoV-NL63 spike peptides, collected before COVID-19 vaccination. The sample's cell subset or site label, in plain terms: HCoV-NL63 spike overlapping peptide pool stimulation. The receptor set was obtained from a human donor who received a COVID-19 vaccine.

V is TRBV5-1 and J is TRBJ2-3; the match to TRBD2 covers 11 bases. CDR3 length: 15 amino acids. Germline assignment: CDR1 SGHRS and CDR2 YFSETQ. With V trimmed by 0 bases and J by 3 bases, 0 bases remained unmatched. In DNA form, the CDR3 reads TGCGCCAGCAGCTTGGGACTAGCGGGGACAGATACGCAGTATTTT. Residues: CASSLGLAGTDTQYF.

The rearrangement uses TRBV30 and TRBJ1-4; D is undetermined. CDR3 length: 15 residues. V was pared by 3 bases and J by 0 bases, with 11 bases between. CDR1 GTSNPN and CDR2 SVGIG come from the germline V gene (reference sequence). CDR3 in amino acids: CAWSPGRATNEKLFF. The CDR3 nucleotides are TGTGCCTGGAGCCCGGGGAGGGCAACTAATGAAAAACTGTTTTTT. The full variable domain, completed using reference TRBV30 and TRBJ1-4, is SQTIHQWPATLVQPVGSPLSLECTVEGTSNPNLYWYRQAAGRGLQLLFYSVGIGQISSEVPQNLSASRPQDRQFILSSKKLLLSDSGFYLCAWSPGRATNEKLFFGSGTQLSVL.

A few counts support this clone. The chain links TRBV10-1 to TRBJ1-2, with 9 bases identical to TRBD1. J gave up 8 bases and V 5 bases, and 6 bases lay outside the gene matches. This CDR3 is built from 13 residues. Per the germline V gene, CDR1 is WNHNN and CDR2 is SYGVQD (reference sequence). The CDR3 protein is CASSPGQGIGYTF. The CDR3 DNA follows: TGCGCCAGCAGTCCGGGACAGGGCATCGGCTACACCTTC.

In its sample, this clone was seen a few times. The V call is TRBV28, the J call TRBJ1-5; 7 nucleotides align to TRBD1. Germline V gene sequence: CDR1 MDHEN, CDR2 SYDVKM. The V gene end was trimmed by 6 bases and the J gene end by 2 bases; junction bases not matched to a gene: 4. The CDR3 is 14 residues long. The CDR3 nucleotides are TGTGCCAGCAGACAAACAGGGGGCAATCAGCCCCAGCATTTT. Protein: CASRQTGGNQPQHF.

The V call is TRBV5-1, the J call TRBJ1-6; no firm D call. Trimming took 0 bases from V and 8 from J, leaving 9 bases between them. Germline V gives CDR1 SGHRS, CDR2 YFSETQ. The CDR3 contains 14 residues. Here the CDR3 reads CASSLGSDYSPLHF. In nucleotides, the CDR3 is TGCGCCAGCAGCTTGGGCAGTGATTATTCACCCCTCCACTTT.

This clone has just a few counts. The chain uses TRBV5-8 and TRBJ2-4; D is possibly TRBD1 (5 bases). Germline V gene lookup returns CDR1 SGHTS and CDR2 YDEGEE. Trimming removed 2 bases at V and 7 bases at J, with 10 bases between. The CDR3 runs to 13 residues. CDR3 bases: TGTGCCAGCAGCTTTAGCCCAGGGAACATTCAGTACTTC. Protein product: CASSFSPGNIQYF.

The chain has TRBV24-1 and TRBJ2-5; D might be TRBD1 (6 bases). Trimming removed 3 bases at V and 6 bases at J, with 16 bases between. CDR3 length: 15 amino acids. Germline V gene lookup returns CDR1 KGHDR and CDR2 SFDVKD. CDR3 loop: CATSDRQVGVQTQYF. Written as DNA, the CDR3 is TGTGCCACCAGTGATAGACAGGTTGGGGTCCAGACCCAGTACTTC.

This CDR3 is CASSEGLGPDEKLFF. DNA of the CDR3: TGTGCCAGCAGTGAAGGGTTGGGGCCAGATGAAAAACTGTTTTTT. The rearrangement joins TRBV2 to TRBJ1-4; a possible D gene is TRBD1 (5 bases). Looked up from germline, CDR1 is SNHLY and CDR2 is FYNNEI. V dropped 1 base and J dropped 6 bases, with 12 bases sitting between them. This CDR3 comprises 15 residues.

This clone was counted between two and nine times. This chain uses TRBV19 with TRBJ2-2; possibly TRBD1 or TRBD2 for D (5 bases each). The CDR3 spans 15 residues. With 5 bases removed from V and 6 bases from J, the gap between germline ends came to 16 bases. Germline lookup yields CDR1 LNHDA and CDR2 SQIVND (reference sequence). The CDR3, as DNA: TGTGCCAGTAGTGTCACAGGCGGGCTTGCCGGGGAGCTGTTTTTT. This encodes CASSVTGGLAGELFF.

This clone showed up just a few times. This sequence joins TRBV5-1 and TRBJ1-1, with D maybe TRBD1 (6 bases). CDR3 size: 16 residues. V lost 4 bases, J lost 0 bases, and 16 bases lay in between. The germline gives CDR1 SGHRS, CDR2 YFSETQ. The DNA of the CDR3 is TGCGCCAGCAGCCCAACAATCAGGGGTTTGAACACTGAAGCTTTCTTT. This codes for CASSPTIRGLNTEAFF. The complete variable domain, with remaining parts taken from reference TRBV5-1 and TRBJ1-1, reads KAGVTQTPRYLIKTRGQQVTLSCSPISGHRSVSWYQQTPGQGLQFLFEYFSETQRNKGNFPGRFSGRQFSNSRSEMNVSTLELGDSALYLCASSPTIRGLNTEAFFGQGTRLTVV.

This rearrangement joins TRBV7-2 to TRBJ1-3, with 7 bases lining up with TRBD1. The CDR3 covers 17 residues. CDR1 and CDR2 (germline): SGHTA, FQGNSA. Trimming took 5 bases from V and 4 from J; bases not matched to a gene: 14. CDR3: CASSPLFGTDEGNTIYF. The CDR3 nucleotides are TGTGCCAGCAGCCCCCTGTTCGGGACAGATGAAGGAAACACCATATATTTT.

The chain links TRBV6-5 to TRBJ1-1, with TRBD1 as a possible D gene (5 bases). Between the trimmed V and J ends, which lost 4 bases and 4 bases, there was a span of 13 bases. Germline loops: CDR1 MNHEY, CDR2 SVGAGI. CDR3 length: 14 residues. In nucleotides, the CDR3 is TGTGCCAGCAGTTTGATTCAGGGTGGCACTGAAGCTTTCTTT. The encoded protein is CASSLIQGGTEAFF.

This rearrangement joins TRBV10-3 to TRBJ2-1, with 8 bases that match TRBD2. The length of the CDR3 is 14 residues. J gave up 10 bases and V 0 bases, and 5 bases lay outside the gene matches. Germline CDR1 reads ENHRY; CDR2 reads SYGVKD. This CDR3 is CAISESTSVEEQFF. CDR3 nucleotide sequence: TGTGCCATCAGTGAGTCGACTAGCGTTGAGGAGCAGTTCTTC.

This chain connects TRBV28 to TRBJ1-4, with D unclear. Trimming took 5 bases from V and 0 from J, leaving 10 bases between them. This CDR3 is 15 amino acids long. CDR1 MDHEN and CDR2 SYDVKM come from the germline V gene. This chain's CDR3 is CASSNSATTNEKLFF. In DNA, the CDR3 is TGTGCCAGCAGTAACTCAGCGACAACTAATGAAAAACTGTTTTTT.

CDR3: CASSVETLNTGELFF. CDR3 nucleotides: TGTGCCAGCAGCGTAGAAACACTGAACACCGGGGAGCTGTTTTTT. The V gene is TRBV9, the J gene TRBJ2-2, with D unclear. This CDR3 is built from 15 residues. Trimming removed 0 bases at V and 1 base at J, with 7 bases between. Germline CDR1 SGDLS, CDR2 YYNGEE.

Here the CDR3 DNA reads TGCGCCAGCAGCTTGGGGGCAGCTAATAGCAATCAGCCCCAGCATTTT. Its translation: CASSLGAANSNQPQHF. The rearrangement links TRBV5-1 to TRBJ1-5; D unclear. The CDR3 spans 16 residues. V lost 0 bases and J lost 0, with 10 bases in between. Germline V gene lookup returns CDR1 SGHRS and CDR2 YFSETQ.

The chain joins TRBV7-7 to TRBJ1-4; D gene unclear. V was trimmed by 5 bases and J by 8 bases, leaving 18 bases between them. CDR3 length equals 15 residues. Germline V gene lookup returns CDR1 SSHAT and CDR2 FNYEAQ (reference sequence). CDR3 residues: CASSPGPRGHEKLFF. The CDR3 nucleotides are TGTGCCAGCAGCCCCGGGCCGCGAGGTCACGAAAAACTGTTTTTT. Complete variable domain (other parts from reference TRBV7-7 and TRBJ1-4): GAGVSQSPRYKVTKRGQDVTLRCDPISSHATLYWYQQALGQGPEFLTYFNYEAQPDKSGLPSDRFSAERPEGSISTLTIQRTEQRDSAMYRCASSPGPRGHEKLFFGSGTQLSVL.

CDR3 sequence reads: CASSGDTTGELFF. DNA for the CDR3: TGTGCCAGCAGTGGGGATACTACCGGGGAGCTGTTTTTT. This rearrangement joins TRBV2 to TRBJ2-2; D remains ambiguous. The germline gives CDR1 SNHLY, CDR2 FYNNEI. Trimming shortened V by 4 bases and J by 5 bases, and 8 bases separated the two germline ends. The CDR3 extends over 13 amino acids.

The chain employs TRBV11-2 and TRBJ2-3; 8 bases map to TRBD2. After removal of 3 bases from V and 2 bases from J, the junction contained 7 bases not matched to a gene. The germline V gene has CDR1 SGHAT and CDR2 FQNNGV. The length of the CDR3 is 16 residues. CDR3 region: CASSLWAGGATDTQYF. CDR3 bases: TGTGCCAGCAGCTTGTGGGCGGGGGGAGCCACAGATACGCAGTATTTT.

V usage is TRBV6-6 and J usage is TRBJ2-7; D perhaps matches TRBD1 (6 bases). The CDR3 contains 13 residues. V was shortened by 6 bases and J by 3 bases, with 12 bases between the two germline ends. CDR1 is MNHNY and CDR2 is SVGAGI in the germline V gene (reference sequence). This chain's CDR3 is CASRNRVIYEQYV. The CDR3 DNA follows: TGTGCCAGCAGGAACAGGGTAATCTACGAGCAGTACGTC.

The V gene is TRBV12-5, the J gene TRBJ2-1; D may be TRBD2 (5 bases). From germline, CDR1 is LGHNT and CDR2 FRNRAP. The CDR3 spans 18 residues. Deletions cut 0 bases from V and 2 bases from J, with 17 bases between. The CDR3 loop reads CASGLVFLADPTYNEQFF. The CDR3 coding sequence is TGTGCTAGTGGTTTGGTATTCCTAGCCGATCCAACCTACAATGAGCAGTTCTTC. Full variable domain (outside the CDR3, taken from reference TRBV12-5 and TRBJ2-1): DARVTQTPRHKVTEMGQEVTMRCQPILGHNTVFWYRQTMMQGLELLAYFRNRAPLDDSGMPKDRFSAEMPDATLATLKIQPSEPRDSAVYFCASGLVFLADPTYNEQFFGPGTRLTVL.

The chain's CDR3 is CASSLEGRDSNEQFF. As DNA, the CDR3 is TGTGCCAGCAGCTTAGAGGGACGCGATTCCAATGAGCAGTTCTTC. The V gene is TRBV7-3, the J gene TRBJ2-1; D could derive from TRBD1 or TRBD2 (5 bases each). Between the trimmed V and J ends, which lost 2 bases and 6 bases, there was a span of 14 bases. From germline, CDR1 is SGHTA and CDR2 FQGTGA. The CDR3 spans 15 residues.